Listed below are T cell receptor beta chains from one sample, sequenced in a study of T cell responses to AZD1222 COVID-19 vaccine. TCRdb's table, derived via immunoSEQ multiplex PCR, lists solely in-frame clones and lacks some. The data contain about 140,000 clones, around 84% of them singletons. The sequencing here drew on peripheral blood, taken on day 0 of AZD1222 vaccination. These TCRs come from an adult in good health. Each CDR3 is given with its conserved first and last residue. The D gene is left open where the match is weak. Rows may omit the clone size; those that give it use once, few, many or a size class.

D gene,clone size,V gene,J gene,CDR3 protein,CDR3 DNA
-,-,TRBV21-1,TRBJ2-2,CASSKVLNYANTGELFF,TGTGCCAGCAGCAAAGTACTGAACTACGCGAACACCGGGGAGCTGTTTTTT
-,-,TRBV11-2,TRBJ2-7,CASSFRSSYEQYF,TGTGCCAGCAGCTTCAGGAGCTCCTACGAGCAGTACTTC
-,-,TRBV6-5,TRBJ1-5,CASSNQNQPQHF,TGTGCCAGCAGTAATCAAAATCAGCCCCAGCATTTT
-,once,TRBV28,TRBJ1-2,CAIAEGAGGYTF,TGCGCCATCGCGGAGGGCGCAGGTGGCTACACCTTC
-,few,TRBV29-1,TRBJ1-1,CSVESFRVTNTEAFF,TGCAGCGTTGAATCGTTCAGGGTGACGAACACTGAAGCTTTCTTT
TRBD2,-,TRBV5-1,TRBJ2-2,CASSQGTSGGTGELFF,TGCGCCAGCAGCCAGGGGACTAGCGGGGGCACCGGGGAGCTGTTTTTT
-,once,TRBV5-6,TRBJ1-3,CASSLFRASGNTIYF,TGTGCCAGCAGCTTGTTCAGGGCCTCTGGAAACACCATATATTTT
TRBD1,-,TRBV5-8,TRBJ2-5,CASSWGQGIKTQYF,TGTGCCAGCAGCTGGGGACAGGGGATAAAGACCCAGTACTTC
TRBD1,-,TRBV27,TRBJ1-5,CATRDRASSNQPQHF,TGTGCCACCCGGGACAGGGCGAGTAGCAATCAGCCCCAGCATTTT
-,once,TRBV30,TRBJ2-4,CAWSGALGQGKNIQYF,TGTGCCTGGAGTGGGGCCCTCGGGCAGGGCAAAAACATTCAGTACTTC
-,-,TRBV10-3,TRBJ2-3,CAINPGETDTQYF,TGTGCCATCAACCCCGGGGAGACAGATACGCAGTATTTT
-,-,TRBV12-3/TRBV12-4,TRBJ1-1,CASSPGRTIWAFF,TGTGCCAGCAGTCCCGGACGTACGATTTGGGCTTTCTTT
-,-,TRBV29-1,TRBJ1-1,CSVDRGNTEAFF,TGCAGCGTTGACCGGGGGAACACTGAAGCTTTCTTT
-,-,TRBV2,TRBJ1-6,CASRRSYNSPLHF,TGTGCCAGCAGACGGAGTTATAATTCACCCCTCCACTTT
-,-,TRBV28,TRBJ1-1,CASSFDGGYMNTEAFF,TGTGCCAGCAGTTTTGATGGTGGTTACATGAACACTGAAGCTTTCTTT
-,-,TRBV5-1,TRBJ1-4,CASTRTATTNEKLFF,TGCGCCAGCACTCGGACAGCCACAACTAATGAAAAACTGTTTTTT
-,-,TRBV6-4,TRBJ1-2,CASKGNSIYGYTF,TGTGCCAGCAAAGGGAACAGCATCTATGGCTACACCTTC
-,-,TRBV2,TRBJ2-3,CASSLGTAGGTDTQYF,TGTGCCAGCAGCCTCGGGACAGCGGGGGGCACAGATACGCAGTATTTT
-,-,TRBV5-1,TRBJ1-2,CASRRSPGEDGYTF,TGCGCCAGCAGACGGTCTCCGGGTGAAGATGGCTACACCTTC
-,few,TRBV9,TRBJ1-2,CASTNDANYGYTF,TGTGCCAGCACCAATGACGCTAACTATGGCTACACCTTC
-,once,TRBV19,TRBJ1-1,CASSIRNHPSGIDTEAFF,TGTGCCAGTAGTATACGGAACCACCCCTCAGGGATAGACACTGAAGCTTTCTTT
-,-,TRBV6-5,TRBJ1-3,CASSYSREVAGNTIYF,TGTGCCAGCAGTTACTCCCGGGAAGTGGCAGGAAACACCATATATTTT
-,-,TRBV28,TRBJ1-1,CASNSWGAPNTEAFF,TGTGCCAGCAATTCCTGGGGGGCCCCGAACACTGAAGCTTTCTTT